Following are 20 T cell receptor beta chains from one sample sequenced in a study of blood T cell repertoires in COVID-19. Assay used: immunoSEQ multiplex PCR; TCRdb lists only in-frame clones, some missing. This repertoire shows 85,000 to 120,000 clones, roughly 92% found once; its top ten account for 1.9%. What was sequenced was peripheral blood. The receptors were gathered from a woman between 45 and 60 years old with COVID-19, enrolled during active disease.

The chain recombines TRBV13 with TRBJ1-3; the D is unclear. The V and J ends lost 0 bases and 8 bases respectively, with 5 bases between them. This CDR3 contains 12 residues. CDR1 is PRHDT, CDR2 FYEKMQ, per germline (reference sequence). DNA for the CDR3: TGTGCCAGCAGCTTAGGCCTTGACACCATATATTTT. Translation gives CASSLGLDTIYF.

The rearrangement links TRBV10-2 to TRBJ1-3, with a possible D match to TRBD1 (6 bases). This CDR3 is 14 amino acids long. Germline V gene data show CDR1 as WSHSY and CDR2 as SAAADI. V was cut by 4 bases and J by 4 bases, with 11 bases left in between. The CDR3 spells CASSVGAGGNTIYF. In nucleotides, the CDR3 is TGCGCCAGCAGTGTGGGGGCAGGAGGAAACACCATATATTTT.

The chain has TRBV5-1 and TRBJ1-6; D ambiguous. The CDR3 has 10 amino acids. The germline V gene encodes CDR1 SGHRS and CDR2 YFSETQ. V gave up 4 bases and J gave up 12 bases, with 5 bases separating them. CDR3 sequence (DNA): TGCGCCAGCAGCCCCCAACCCCTCCACTTT. Protein product: CASSPQPLHF.

A single count supports this clone. The chain carries TRBV7-2 and TRBJ1-2; D gene uncertain. The CDR3 length is 16 residues. Germline lookup yields CDR1 SGHTA and CDR2 FQGNSA. The V and J ends lost 5 bases and 3 bases respectively, with 19 bases between them. The CDR3 reads CASSPNRRIEDYGYTF. CDR3 sequence (DNA): TGTGCCAGCAGCCCAAATAGGCGCATTGAGGACTATGGCTACACCTTC. Using reference TRBV7-2 and TRBJ1-2 for the parts outside the CDR3, the full variable domain is GAGVSQSPSNKVTEKGKDVELRCDPISGHTALYWYRQSLGQGLEFLIYFQGNSAPDKSGLPSDRFSAERTGGSVSTLTIQRTQQEDSAVYLCASSPNRRIEDYGYTFGSGTRLTVV.

This clone was seen a handful of times. The chain combines TRBV7-9 with TRBJ2-3, with D perhaps TRBD2 (6 bases). From germline, CDR1 is SEHNR and CDR2 FQNEAQ (reference sequence). V was cut by 4 bases and J by 0 bases, with 14 bases left in between. This CDR3 spans 16 amino acids. CDR3 protein: CASSSYRDSSTDTQYF. The CDR3 DNA is TGTGCCAGCAGCTCTTATCGGGACTCAAGCACAGATACGCAGTATTTT.

The V gene is TRBV7-8, the J gene TRBJ1-3, with D uncertain. The V end was cut by 2 bases, the J end by 0 bases, with 5 bases between. This CDR3 contains 14 residues. Germline CDR1 is SGHVS and CDR2 is FQNEAQ. CDR3 coding DNA: TGTGCCAGCAGCTTACTTCCCTCTGGAAACACCATATATTTT. Its protein product is CASSLLPSGNTIYF.

The chain recombines TRBV12-5 with TRBJ1-4, with TRBD1 as a possible D gene (6 bases). Trimming took off 2 bases at V and 0 bases at J, with 13 bases between the two ends. Germline loops: CDR1 LGHNT, CDR2 FRNRAP. The length of the CDR3 is 17 residues. Here the CDR3 reads CASGLFRQAATNEKLFF. The CDR3, as DNA: TGTGCTAGTGGTTTGTTCCGACAGGCGGCAACTAATGAAAAACTGTTTTTT.

This sequence joins TRBV9 and TRBJ2-3; no clear D gene. The CDR3 is 14 amino acids. The V and J ends lost 4 bases and 0 bases respectively, with 9 bases between them. The germline V gene encodes CDR1 SGDLS and CDR2 YYNGEE. The CDR3 loop is CASSNGTSTDTQYF. In DNA, the CDR3 is TGTGCCAGCAGCAACGGTACTAGCACAGATACGCAGTATTTT.

This clone was recorded a few times. The chain employs TRBV4-3 and TRBJ1-6; no clear D. CDR1 is LGHNA and CDR2 is YSLEER in the germline V gene. The V and J ends lost 5 bases and 0 bases respectively, with 5 bases between them. This CDR3 spans 14 amino acids. Here the CDR3 reads CASSRSSYNSPLHF. DNA for the CDR3: TGCGCCAGCAGCAGGAGCTCCTATAATTCACCCCTCCACTTT.

This clone has just one count. The chain links TRBV7-2 to TRBJ1-4, with 8 bases identical to TRBD1. This CDR3 is built from 14 residues. Germline V gene lookup returns CDR1 SGHTA and CDR2 FQGNSA. V gave up 4 bases and J gave up 8 bases; unmatched junction bases: 6. For the CDR3, the DNA is TGTGCCAGCAGCTCCGCAGGGGGCCCCGAAAAACTGTTTTTT. Protein product: CASSSAGGPEKLFF. The full variable domain, its missing parts supplied by reference TRBV7-2 and TRBJ1-4, is GAGVSQSPSNKVTEKGKDVELRCDPISGHTALYWYRQSLGQGLEFLIYFQGNSAPDKSGLPSDRFSAERTGGSVSTLTIQRTQQEDSAVYLCASSSAGGPEKLFFGSGTQLSVL.

The chain couples TRBV5-6 to TRBJ1-1; D is ambiguous. The CDR3 length is 15 residues. The V gene's germline CDR1 is SGHDT and CDR2 YYEEEE. V gave up 1 base and J gave up 1 base, with 11 bases separating them. The CDR3 sequence: CASSLRGPGNTEAFF. The CDR3 region has the DNA TGTGCCAGCAGCTTGAGAGGGCCGGGGAACACTGAAGCTTTCTTT.

This clone was found a few times. This chain links TRBV6-2 or TRBV6-3 with TRBJ1-2; 9 nucleotides match TRBD1. Germline values: CDR1 MNHEY, CDR2 SVGEGT. CDR3 length equals 16 residues. Losses at the gene ends were 6 bases for V and 8 bases for J; bases not matched to a gene: 16. In DNA, the CDR3 is TGTGCCAGCAGCCCTACCAGCCGCGGGACAGGGAACGGCTACACCTTC. This translates into CASSPTSRGTGNGYTF.

This clone was picked up a small number of times. The chain carries TRBV27 and TRBJ2-2, with 9 bases fitting TRBD1. Trimming removed 4 bases from V and 1 base from J; junction bases left unmatched: 4. CDR1 and CDR2 (germline): MNHEY, SMNVEV (reference sequence). This CDR3 contains 16 residues. CDR3 residues: CASSSRQGVNTGELFF. CDR3 in DNA: TGTGCCAGCAGTTCAAGACAGGGGGTGAACACCGGGGAGCTGTTTTTT.

The V call is TRBV5-1, the J call TRBJ1-3; 8 bases line up with TRBD1. V lost 2 bases, J lost 4 bases, and 14 bases stayed unmatched. Per germline, CDR1 SGHRS and CDR2 YFSETQ. CDR3 length: 18 residues. The CDR3 nucleotides read TGCGCCAGCAGCTTAGGCCGGTTAAAGGACAGGGTAGGAAACACCATATATTTT. The encoded protein is CASSLGRLKDRVGNTIYF.

This chain uses TRBV5-1 with TRBJ1-4; TRBD1 matches at 9 bases. The germline CDR1 and CDR2 sequences are SGHRS and YFSETQ. V lost 2 bases and J lost 8; bases outside the gene matches: 7. CDR3 length: 15 amino acids. CDR3 nucleotide sequence: TGCGCCAGCAGCTTAGGTCTGGGACAGGGAGAAAAACTGTTTTTT. It translates to CASSLGLGQGEKLFF.

The rearrangement links TRBV19 to TRBJ1-4; TRBD1 might be the D (5 bases). V lost 6 bases and J 4 bases, leaving 15 bases between the germline ends. The CDR3 loop spans 15 amino acids. The V gene's germline CDR1 is LNHDA and CDR2 SQIVND (reference sequence). Written as DNA, the CDR3 is TGTGCCAGTAGGAATCAGGGCGGATTTAATGAAAAACTGTTTTTT. Translated: CASRNQGGFNEKLFF. The whole variable domain, filled in from reference TRBV19 and TRBJ1-4, reads DGGITQSPKYLFRKEGQNVTLSCEQNLNHDAMYWYRQDPGQGLRLIYYSQIVNDFQKGDIAEGYSVSREKKESFPLTVTSAQKNPTAFYLCASRNQGGFNEKLFFGSGTQLSVL.

This rearrangement joins TRBV10-1 to TRBJ2-3; the D gene is possibly TRBD1 (5 bases). The length of the CDR3 is 14 residues. Trimming left V 2 bases short and J 5 bases short, with 11 bases between. The germline gives CDR1 WNHNN, CDR2 SYGVQD (reference sequence). CDR3 protein: CASSENRIGDTQYF. The CDR3 DNA reads TGCGCCAGCAGTGAGAACAGGATTGGAGATACGCAGTATTTT.

The chain uses TRBV5-4 and TRBJ1-1; D gene ambiguous. V gave up 0 bases and J gave up 1 base, with 10 bases separating them. The CDR3 has 15 amino acids. Germline CDR1 reads SGHNT; CDR2 reads YYREEE (reference sequence). For the CDR3, the DNA is TGTGCCAGCAGCTTGGCCGTCTCCCGGAACACTGAAGCTTTCTTT. This sequence encodes CASSLAVSRNTEAFF. The full variable domain, with the rest looked up from reference TRBV5-4 and TRBJ1-1, is ETGVTQSPTHLIKTRGQQVTLRCSSQSGHNTVSWYQQALGQGPQFIFQYYREEENGRGNFPPRFSGLQFPNYSSELNVNALELDDSALYLCASSLAVSRNTEAFFGQGTRLTVV.

The chain couples TRBV11-3 to TRBJ1-4; no clear D gene. Germline V CDR1 and CDR2: SGHNT, YENEEA. The CDR3 consists of 17 residues. The V end lost 4 bases, the J end lost 3 bases, and 18 bases lay between the germline ends. CDR3 loop: CASSYGRREVPNEKLFF. The CDR3 coding sequence is TGTGCCAGCAGCTACGGACGGAGGGAGGTGCCTAATGAAAAACTGTTTTTT.

V usage is TRBV7-9 and J usage is TRBJ1-1; possible D gene TRBD1, 5 bases. Between the trimmed V and J ends, which lost 5 bases and 3 bases, there was a span of 13 bases. This CDR3 is 14 amino acids long. Germline V gene sequence: CDR1 SEHNR, CDR2 FQNEAQ (reference sequence). CDR3: CASSLLRQYTEAFF. The CDR3 nucleotides are TGTGCCAGCAGCCTCCTAAGACAGTACACTGAAGCTTTCTTT.